This TCR beta chain was profiled in a study of cytomegalovirus exposure and HLA in healthy donors. In the study overall: The roughly 120 validation repertoires used the same platform as the 666 first-cohort repertoires, a later analysis reported.

Trimming cost V 7 bases and J 2 bases; bases outside gene matches: 5. Germline V gene data show CDR1 as SGHDT and CDR2 as YYEEEE. The CDR3 consists of 14 residues. TCRdb's copy holds only in-frame clones and misses some; the assay was immunoSEQ multiplex PCR. The table shows 120,000 to 150,000 clones, with 88% occurring only once. Regarding the study as a whole: In vitro testing confirmed a few CMV-associated chains as specific for CMV antigens.

To note about this clone: Its antigen remains unidentified.

The chain couples TRBV5-6 to TRBJ2-3; 9 bases are shared with TRBD1. The receptor was derived from a woman between 18 and 30 years old in good health and CMV-seropositive. Sequenced material: PBMCs. CDR3 nucleotide sequence: TGTGCCAGCTACAGGGGGCGCATCACAGATACGCAGTATTTT. It is translated as CASYRGRITDTQYF.